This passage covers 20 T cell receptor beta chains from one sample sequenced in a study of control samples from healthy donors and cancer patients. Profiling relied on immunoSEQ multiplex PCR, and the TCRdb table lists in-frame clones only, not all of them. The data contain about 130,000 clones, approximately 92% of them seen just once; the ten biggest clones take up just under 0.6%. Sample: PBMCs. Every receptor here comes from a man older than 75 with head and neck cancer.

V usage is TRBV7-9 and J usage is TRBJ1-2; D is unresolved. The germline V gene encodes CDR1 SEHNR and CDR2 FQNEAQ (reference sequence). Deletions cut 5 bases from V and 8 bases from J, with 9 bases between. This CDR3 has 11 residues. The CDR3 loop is CASSTLAGYTF. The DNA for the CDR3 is TGTGCCAGCAGCACCCTGGCGGGCTACACCTTC.

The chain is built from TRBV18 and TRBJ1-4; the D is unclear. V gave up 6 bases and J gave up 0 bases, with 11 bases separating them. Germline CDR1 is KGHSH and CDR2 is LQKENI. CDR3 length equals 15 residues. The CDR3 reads CASSRNTATNEKLFF. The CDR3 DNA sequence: TGTGCCAGCTCCCGCAACACAGCAACTAATGAAAAACTGTTTTTT.

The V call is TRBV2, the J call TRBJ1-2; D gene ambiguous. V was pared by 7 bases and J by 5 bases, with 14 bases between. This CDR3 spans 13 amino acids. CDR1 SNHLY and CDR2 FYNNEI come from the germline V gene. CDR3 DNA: TGTGCCAGCAATTCAGAATGGCGTTATGGCTACACCTTC. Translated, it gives CASNSEWRYGYTF.

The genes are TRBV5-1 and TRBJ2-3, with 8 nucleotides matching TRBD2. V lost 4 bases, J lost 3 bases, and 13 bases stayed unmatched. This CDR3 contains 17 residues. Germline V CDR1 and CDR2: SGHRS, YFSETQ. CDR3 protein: CASSTGLGMGTTDTQYF. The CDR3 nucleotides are TGCGCCAGCAGCACGGGACTAGGAATGGGAACGACAGATACGCAGTATTTT.

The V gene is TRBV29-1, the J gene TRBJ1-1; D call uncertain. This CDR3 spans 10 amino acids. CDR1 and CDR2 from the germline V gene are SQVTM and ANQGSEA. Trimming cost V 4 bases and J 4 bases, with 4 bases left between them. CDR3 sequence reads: CSVVGTEAFF. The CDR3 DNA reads TGCAGCGTTGTAGGCACTGAAGCTTTCTTT.

This chain's CDR3 is CASSLSSGNYEQYF. The CDR3 coding sequence is TGCGCCAGCAGCCTTTCTAGCGGCAACTACGAGCAGTACTTC. The V call is TRBV4-3, the J call TRBJ2-7; 7 bases align to TRBD2. The trim removed 4 bases at V and 3 bases at J, leaving 6 bases unmatched. The germline V gene encodes CDR1 LGHNA and CDR2 YSLEER. The CDR3 is made up of 14 amino acids.

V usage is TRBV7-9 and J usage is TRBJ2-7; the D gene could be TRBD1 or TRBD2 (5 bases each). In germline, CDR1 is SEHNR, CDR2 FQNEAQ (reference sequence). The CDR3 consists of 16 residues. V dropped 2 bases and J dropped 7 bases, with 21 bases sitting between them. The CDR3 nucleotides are TGTGCCAGCAGCTTATGGATGGGCAGGGACCCTTGGGAGCAGTACTTC. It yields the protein CASSLWMGRDPWEQYF.

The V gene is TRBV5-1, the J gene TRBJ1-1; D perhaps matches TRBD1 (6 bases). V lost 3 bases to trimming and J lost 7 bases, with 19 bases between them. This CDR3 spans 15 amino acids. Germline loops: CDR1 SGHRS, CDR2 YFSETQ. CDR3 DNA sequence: TGCGCCAGCAGCTCCAGGGCAACAGGGATCGGTGAAGCTTTCTTT. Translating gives CASSSRATGIGEAFF.

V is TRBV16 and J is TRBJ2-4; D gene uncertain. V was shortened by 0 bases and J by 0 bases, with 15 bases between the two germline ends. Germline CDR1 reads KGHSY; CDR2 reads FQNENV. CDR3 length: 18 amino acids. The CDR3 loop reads CASSQSFRIDLAKNIQYF. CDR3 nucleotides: TGTGCCAGCAGCCAATCGTTCAGGATAGATCTAGCCAAAAACATTCAGTACTTC.

CDR3 sequence (DNA): TGTGCCAGCAGCTTAGATAGCGACAGATCCCTAAACTATGGCTACACCTTC. It codes for CASSLDSDRSLNYGYTF. This rearrangement joins TRBV11-2 to TRBJ1-2, with D perhaps TRBD1 (5 bases). CDR1 SGHAT and CDR2 FQNNGV come from the germline V gene. The CDR3 has 17 amino acids. Deletions cut 0 bases from V and 2 bases from J, with 16 bases between.

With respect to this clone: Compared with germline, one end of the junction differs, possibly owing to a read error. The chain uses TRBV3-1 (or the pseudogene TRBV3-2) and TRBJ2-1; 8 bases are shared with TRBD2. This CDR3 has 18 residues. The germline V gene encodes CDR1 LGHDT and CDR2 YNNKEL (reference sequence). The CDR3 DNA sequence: TGTGCCAGCAGCCACTCGTCCTCACTAGCGGTTAACTACGATGAGCAGTTCTTC. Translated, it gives CASSHSSSLAVNYDEQFF.

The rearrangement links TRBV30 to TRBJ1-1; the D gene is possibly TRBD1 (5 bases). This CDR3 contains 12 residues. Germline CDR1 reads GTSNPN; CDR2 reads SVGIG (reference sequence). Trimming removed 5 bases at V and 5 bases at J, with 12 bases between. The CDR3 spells CAWGPWGTEAFF. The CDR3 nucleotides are TGTGCCTGGGGACCCTGGGGGACTGAAGCTTTCTTT.

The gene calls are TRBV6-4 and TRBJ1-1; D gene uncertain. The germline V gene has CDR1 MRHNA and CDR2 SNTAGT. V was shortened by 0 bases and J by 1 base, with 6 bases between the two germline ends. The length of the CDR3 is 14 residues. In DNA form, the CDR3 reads TGTGCCAGCAGTGACTCGGACGGGAACACTGAAGCTTTCTTT. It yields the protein CASSDSDGNTEAFF.

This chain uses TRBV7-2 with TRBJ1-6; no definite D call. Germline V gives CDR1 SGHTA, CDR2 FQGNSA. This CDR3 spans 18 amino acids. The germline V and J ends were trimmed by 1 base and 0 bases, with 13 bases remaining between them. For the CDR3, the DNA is TGTGCCAGCAGCTTAGAGCTCCGGGTGAGCTCCTATAATTCACCCCTCCACTTT. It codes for CASSLELRVSSYNSPLHF.

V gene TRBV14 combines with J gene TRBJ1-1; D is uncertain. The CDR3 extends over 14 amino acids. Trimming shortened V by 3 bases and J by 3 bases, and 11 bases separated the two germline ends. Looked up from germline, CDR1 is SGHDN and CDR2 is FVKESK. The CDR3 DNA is TGTGCCAGCAGCCACTCTGGACGGGACACTGAAGCTTTCTTT. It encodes CASSHSGRDTEAFF.

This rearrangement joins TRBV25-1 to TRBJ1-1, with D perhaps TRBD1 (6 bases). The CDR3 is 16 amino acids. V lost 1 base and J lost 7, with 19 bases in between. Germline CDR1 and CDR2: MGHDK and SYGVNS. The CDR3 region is CASSESREGGAYEAFF. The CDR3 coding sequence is TGTGCCAGCAGTGAATCACGTGAGGGGGGGGCCTATGAAGCTTTCTTT.

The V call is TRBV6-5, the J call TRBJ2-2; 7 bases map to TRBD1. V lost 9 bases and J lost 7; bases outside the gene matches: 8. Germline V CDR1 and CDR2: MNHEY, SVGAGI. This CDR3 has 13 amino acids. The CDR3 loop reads CASTRGRGGELFF. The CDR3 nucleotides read TGTGCCAGTACAAGGGGGCGCGGCGGGGAGCTGTTTTTT.

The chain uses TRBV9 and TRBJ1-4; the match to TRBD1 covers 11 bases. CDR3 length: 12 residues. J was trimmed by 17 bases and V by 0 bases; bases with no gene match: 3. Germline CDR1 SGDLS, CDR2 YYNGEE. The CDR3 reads CASSVGGQGGFF. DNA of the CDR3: TGTGCCAGCAGCGTAGGGGGACAGGGGGGTTTTTTT.

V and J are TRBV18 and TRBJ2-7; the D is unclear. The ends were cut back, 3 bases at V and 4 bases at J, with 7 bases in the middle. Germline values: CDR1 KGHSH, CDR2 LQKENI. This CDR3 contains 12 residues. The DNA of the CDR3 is TGTGCCAGCTCACCGGCCCAGTACGAGCAGTACTTC. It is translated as CASSPAQYEQYF.

The CDR3 spells CASSLLGQGNNSPLHF. The CDR3 coding sequence is TGCGCCAGCAGCTTGTTGGGACAGGGAAATAATTCACCCCTCCACTTT. This sequence joins TRBV5-1 and TRBJ1-6; 9 nucleotides line up with TRBD1. V shed 1 base, J shed 5 bases, and the junction held 4 bases outside the gene matches. Germline assignment: CDR1 SGHRS and CDR2 YFSETQ. This CDR3 is built from 16 residues.